The present TCR beta chain was sequenced within a study of identical twins. The study, taken as a whole, reports: Findings came from cross-sectional statistics, without long-term follow-up of donors.

The CDR3 is 15 amino acids. Trimming removed 4 bases from V and 6 bases from J; junction bases left unmatched: 9. Germline V lookup: CDR1 SGHRS, CDR2 YFSETQ. TCRdb passed the 5' RACE reads through MiXCR, listing each CDR3 protein once. This table holds more than 200,000 distinct CDR3 sequences, less than 10% found once. This clonotype was seen ten or more times. Its cognate antigen is unknown. Specimen: memory (CD45RO+) T cells sorted from blood. The receptor's source is a woman under 30 in good health. The genes are TRBV5-1 and TRBJ2-7; 11 bases map to TRBD2. CDR3 nucleotides: TGCGCCAGCAGCCAGCGACTAGCGGGAACTAGCGAGCAGTACTTC. This translates into CASSQRLAGTSEQYF.